These 26 T cell receptor beta chains came from one sample sequenced in a study of blood T cell repertoires in COVID-19. The method was immunoSEQ multiplex PCR; TCRdb's version includes in-frame clones alone and lacks a portion of them. Among 80,000 to 90,000 clones listed, roughly three quarters were seen once. Source material: peripheral blood. Receptors were obtained from a man in his 70s with acute or convalescent COVID-19.

This clone was observed a single time. The chain couples TRBV3-1 (or the pseudogene TRBV3-2) to TRBJ1-2; 7 bases map to TRBD1. Germline CDR1 is LGHDT and CDR2 is YNNKEL (reference sequence). This CDR3 is 14 amino acids long. The V gene end was trimmed by 3 bases and the J gene end by 2 bases; junction bases not matched to a gene: 3. CDR3 bases: TGTGCCAGCAGCCACGGGACAGTAAACTATGGCTACACCTTC. Protein product: CASSHGTVNYGYTF.

In nucleotides, the CDR3 is TGTGCCAGCAGCCCCGGGACAGGGCCTACAATGGGAGAAAAACTGTTTTTT. It is translated as CASSPGTGPTMGEKLFF. V and J are TRBV7-2 and TRBJ1-4; 9 nucleotides agree with TRBD1. Germline V gives CDR1 SGHTA, CDR2 FQGNSA. The CDR3 is 17 amino acids. The V and J ends lost 5 bases and 8 bases, in that order; junction bases with no gene match: 15.

The chain couples TRBV28 to TRBJ1-2; 7 bases are shared with TRBD1. Germline V gene sequence: CDR1 MDHEN, CDR2 SYDVKM. V shed 3 bases, J shed 4 bases, and the junction held 11 bases outside the gene matches. The CDR3 is made up of 16 amino acids. CDR3 in DNA: TGTGCCAGCAGTTTTAAGGGGACAGAGCGATTCTATGGCTACACCTTC. Translation: CASSFKGTERFYGYTF.

J is TRBJ2-1 and V is TRBV19; 11 nucleotides align to TRBD2. With 1 base clipped from V and 5 bases from J, the junction kept 4 bases outside the gene matches. The V gene's germline CDR1 is LNHDA and CDR2 SQIVND (reference sequence). This CDR3 is built from 16 residues. CDR3 amino acids: CASSIVALAGDNEQFF. The CDR3 DNA is TGTGCCAGTAGTATAGTAGCACTAGCGGGGGACAATGAGCAGTTCTTC.

V and J are TRBV6-6 and TRBJ2-3; 8 bases are shared with TRBD2. The CDR3 is 15 residues long. V gave up 4 bases and J gave up 1 base; unmatched junction bases: 4. Germline V gene sequence: CDR1 MNHNY, CDR2 SVGAGI (reference sequence). CDR3: CASSSLSGGTDTQYF. Here the CDR3 DNA reads TGTGCCAGCAGTTCTCTTAGCGGGGGCACAGATACGCAGTATTTT.

The chain links TRBV29-1 to TRBJ1-1, with 10 bases identical to TRBD1. Trimming at V came to 1 base and at J to 4 bases, leaving 0 bases not matched to a gene. Looked up from germline, CDR1 is SQVTM and CDR2 is ANQGSEA. The CDR3 runs 13 residues. Here the CDR3 DNA reads TGCAGCGTTGAAGGACAGGGGGCCACTGAAGCTTTCTTT. It codes for CSVEGQGATEAFF.

This clone showed up just once. The chain has TRBV6-5 and TRBJ2-7; 8 nucleotides match TRBD1. CDR1 is MNHEY, CDR2 SVGAGI, per germline. The ends lost 6 bases at V and 1 base at J; junction bases unmatched: 5. The CDR3 sequence is 14 residues long. The CDR3, as DNA: TGTGCCAGCAGAGTCGGACAGGGTTCCTACGAGCAGTACTTC. Translated, it gives CASRVGQGSYEQYF.

This clone showed up just a few times. V gene TRBV2 combines with J gene TRBJ1-5; D gene ambiguous. CDR3 length: 12 amino acids. V shed 3 bases and J shed 4 bases, with 4 bases lying between them. Germline loops: CDR1 SNHLY, CDR2 FYNNEI. The CDR3 nucleotides read TGTGCCAGCAGTGACCCGAATCAGCCCCAGCATTTT. Protein: CASSDPNQPQHF.

The rearrangement links TRBV6-5 to TRBJ2-2; unclear D gene. CDR3 length equals 11 residues. Germline-derived CDR1 and CDR2 are MNHEY and SVGAGI. The V and J ends lost 6 bases and 5 bases respectively, with 4 bases between them. The CDR3 reads CASRQTGELFF. Written as DNA, the CDR3 is TGTGCCAGCAGACAAACCGGGGAGCTGTTTTTT.

This chain joins TRBV7-9 and TRBJ1-4, with D possibly matching TRBD1 (6 bases). Germline CDR1 reads SEHNR; CDR2 reads FQNEAQ (reference sequence). The length of the CDR3 is 14 residues. With 3 bases removed from V and 8 bases from J, the gap between germline ends came to 13 bases. DNA of the CDR3: TGTGCCAGCAGCTTTGGCAGGGGATGGGAAAAACTGTTTTTT. Protein: CASSFGRGWEKLFF.

This clone appeared once. This chain joins TRBV19 and TRBJ1-6; D uncertain. Germline V gene sequence: CDR1 LNHDA, CDR2 SQIVND (reference sequence). Trimming pared 8 bases from V and 10 bases from J, leaving 18 bases between. CDR3 length equals 14 residues. Here the CDR3 DNA reads TGTGCCAGTGCAATGGACCTTGGCGGGTCACCCCTCCACTTT. Translating it yields CASAMDLGGSPLHF.

The V call is TRBV27, the J call TRBJ2-3; TRBD2 is a possible D gene (5 bases). This CDR3 region has 15 residues. V lost 6 bases, J lost 2 bases, and 15 bases lay in between. From germline, CDR1 is MNHEY and CDR2 SMNVEV (reference sequence). CDR3 amino acids: CASRGGSLPTDTQYF. As DNA, the CDR3 is TGTGCCAGCAGAGGAGGTAGTCTCCCCACAGATACGCAGTATTTT.

The gene calls are TRBV9 and TRBJ1-3; D not resolved. The CDR3 is 14 amino acids. From germline, CDR1 is SGDLS and CDR2 YYNGEE. Trimming shortened V by 4 bases and J by 2 bases, and 10 bases separated the two germline ends. CDR3 coding DNA: TGTGCCAGCAGCACTTCCGGGACTGGAAACACCATATATTTT. Translation: CASSTSGTGNTIYF.

The table lists this clone with a few counts. The chain uses TRBV14 and TRBJ2-3; D perhaps matches TRBD2 (6 bases). The CDR3 has 18 residues. Germline values: CDR1 SGHDN, CDR2 FVKESK. V lost 5 bases, J lost 2 bases, and 23 bases lay in between. CDR3 amino acids: CASSSTPGDPPYTDTQYF. The CDR3 DNA reads as TGTGCCAGCAGCTCTACGCCGGGGGACCCACCCTACACAGATACGCAGTATTTT. Looking up the rest from reference TRBV14 and TRBJ2-3 gives the full variable domain: EAGVTQFPSHSVIEKGQTVTLRCDPISGHDNLYWYRRVMGKEIKFLLHFVKESKQDESGMPNNRFLAERTGGTYSTLKVQPAELEDSGVYFCASSSTPGDPPYTDTQYFGPGTRLTVL.

The chain combines TRBV11-2 with TRBJ1-1; D perhaps matches TRBD1 (5 bases). This CDR3 has 14 amino acids. Trimming took off 0 bases at V and 3 bases at J, with 8 bases between the two ends. Germline V CDR1 and CDR2: SGHAT, FQNNGV. In DNA form, the CDR3 reads TGTGCCAGCAGCTTAGAACAGGCAGACACTGAAGCTTTCTTT. Translated: CASSLEQADTEAFF.

The rearrangement joins TRBV10-3 to TRBJ2-7; a weak D match, TRBD2 (5 bases). V lost 7 bases and J 5 bases, leaving 12 bases between the germline ends. The CDR3 length is 12 residues. Looked up from germline, CDR1 is ENHRY and CDR2 is SYGVKD. CDR3 coding DNA: TGTGCCATCAAGCCGGATAGCGACGAGCAGTACTTC. Protein product: CAIKPDSDEQYF.

The chain combines TRBV2 with TRBJ2-4; no clear D gene. This CDR3 comprises 12 residues. V shed 2 bases and J shed 6 bases, with 5 bases lying between them. Germline V gives CDR1 SNHLY, CDR2 FYNNEI. The CDR3 is CASSENGNIQYF. For the CDR3, the DNA is TGTGCCAGCAGTGAAAACGGAAACATTCAGTACTTC.

This clone occurred a few times. V usage is TRBV9 and J usage is TRBJ2-7, with 7 positions matching TRBD2. CDR1 is SGDLS, CDR2 YYNGEE, per germline. With V trimmed by 4 bases and J by 2 bases, 9 bases remained unmatched. CDR3 length: 15 residues. The CDR3 loop is CASSPGEGTPYEQYV. In nucleotides, the CDR3 is TGTGCCAGCAGCCCGGGGGAGGGGACCCCCTACGAGCAGTACGTC.

The chain couples TRBV5-1 to TRBJ2-1; 12 bases match TRBD1. This CDR3 is 15 amino acids long. Germline lookup yields CDR1 SGHRS and CDR2 YFSETQ. V dropped 4 bases and J dropped 9; count of bases not matched to a gene: 8. CDR3 nucleotide sequence: TGCGCCAGCAGCCTTTCCGGGACAGGGGGCGCTGAGCAGTTCTTC. Its protein product is CASSLSGTGGAEQFF. The variable domain in full, with the rest retrieved from reference TRBV5-1 and TRBJ2-1, is KAGVTQTPRYLIKTRGQQVTLSCSPISGHRSVSWYQQTPGQGLQFLFEYFSETQRNKGNFPGRFSGRQFSNSRSEMNVSTLELGDSALYLCASSLSGTGGAEQFFGPGTRLTVL.

The V call is TRBV3-1 (or the pseudogene TRBV3-2), the J call TRBJ2-1, with D perhaps matching TRBD1 (6 bases). V lost 0 bases and J 10 bases, leaving 16 bases between the germline ends. The V gene's germline CDR1 is LGHDT and CDR2 YNNKEL (reference sequence). The CDR3 sequence is 15 residues long. The CDR3 spells CASSQDLAAQGEQFF. The CDR3 nucleotides are TGTGCCAGCAGCCAAGATCTCGCGGCGCAGGGGGAGCAGTTCTTC.

The J gene is TRBJ1-2, the V gene TRBV11-3, with D maybe TRBD1 (6 bases). Trimming removed 1 base from V and 6 bases from J, with 18 bases in between. The CDR3 length is 16 residues. The V gene's germline CDR1 is SGHNT and CDR2 YENEEA. The CDR3 is CASSLGQDLSKDGYTF. Here the CDR3 DNA reads TGTGCCAGCAGCTTAGGACAGGACCTTTCCAAAGATGGCTACACCTTC.

The J gene is TRBJ2-2, the V gene TRBV27; tentative D call: TRBD1 (6 bases). The V end was cut by 2 bases, the J end by 1 base, with 11 bases between. The CDR3 loop spans 16 amino acids. The germline V gene has CDR1 MNHEY and CDR2 SMNVEV (reference sequence). DNA for the CDR3: TGTGCCAGCAGTTTAAAGGCGACAGGGAACACCGGGGAGCTGTTTTTT. Amino acids: CASSLKATGNTGELFF.

The genes are TRBV2 and TRBJ2-5, with 8 nucleotides matching TRBD1. The CDR3 loop spans 15 amino acids. Germline-derived CDR1 and CDR2 are SNHLY and FYNNEI. Trimming cost V 6 bases and J 1 base; bases outside gene matches: 7. The CDR3 loop reads CASSAAGGSQETQYF. The DNA of the CDR3 is TGTGCCAGCAGCGCCGCAGGGGGCAGCCAAGAGACCCAGTACTTC.

The V call is TRBV11-2, the J call TRBJ1-1, with 9 bases that match TRBD1. After removal of 5 bases from V and 6 bases from J, the junction contained 4 bases not matched to a gene. This CDR3 region has 13 residues. Germline V CDR1 and CDR2: SGHAT, FQNNGV. The CDR3 loop is CASSVRQGAEAFF. The CDR3 DNA reads TGTGCCAGCAGCGTAAGACAGGGGGCTGAAGCTTTCTTT.

The rearrangement uses TRBV19 and TRBJ2-5, with 11 bases aligning to TRBD2. J gave up 2 bases and V 7 bases, and 9 bases lay outside the gene matches. Germline assignment: CDR1 LNHDA and CDR2 SQIVND (reference sequence). The CDR3 is 16 amino acids. The DNA for the CDR3 is TGTGCCAGTAAAGAAGGACTAGCGGGTAGTCAAGAGACCCAGTACTTC. Protein product: CASKEGLAGSQETQYF.

This clone was detected once. The chain couples TRBV3-1 (or the pseudogene TRBV3-2) to TRBJ2-2; tentative D call: TRBD1 (5 bases). Looked up from germline, CDR1 is LGHDT and CDR2 is YNNKEL (reference sequence). CDR3 length: 14 residues. The V gene lost 5 bases and the J gene lost 4 bases, with 11 bases spanning the gap. The CDR3 nucleotides are TGTGCCAGCAGCTTAGGGGCGGTCACCGGGGAGCTGTTTTTT. This translates into CASSLGAVTGELFF.